Following are 9 T cell receptor beta chains from one sample sequenced in a study of blood T cell repertoires in COVID-19. Measured with immunoSEQ multiplex PCR; TCRdb has only the in-frame clones, and not every one. The sample has some 64,000 clones; 60% to 80% are singletons. The sample was peripheral blood. The receptors come from an elderly man with active or convalescent COVID-19.

This chain links TRBV24-1 with TRBJ2-3, with 8 bases aligning to TRBD1. Germline CDR1 KGHDR, CDR2 SFDVKD. Trimming took 7 bases from V and 5 from J; bases not matched to a gene: 7. The CDR3 contains 14 residues. Written as DNA, the CDR3 is TGTGCCACCAGGGCAGGGGGCTCGGGAGATACGCAGTATTTT. This translates into CATRAGGSGDTQYF.

V and J are TRBV29-1 and TRBJ1-2, with 9 bases that match TRBD1. This CDR3 has 12 amino acids. The germline gives CDR1 SQVTM, CDR2 ANQGSEA. This chain's CDR3 is CSLRGDRVGYTF. The CDR3 bases are TGCAGTCTGAGAGGGGACAGGGTTGGCTACACCTTC.

V usage is TRBV24-1 and J usage is TRBJ2-5; possibly TRBD1 for D (5 bases). Germline V gene sequence: CDR1 KGHDR, CDR2 SFDVKD. Trimming stripped 4 bases from V and 4 bases from J, with 12 bases between. CDR3 length: 14 residues. This CDR3 is CATSDSIRGETQYF. CDR3 DNA sequence: TGTGCCACCAGTGACTCGATAAGGGGAGAGACCCAGTACTTC.

This rearrangement joins TRBV18 to TRBJ2-5, with TRBD2 matching 7 bases. Trimming cost V 3 bases and J 4 bases; bases outside gene matches: 8. Germline V gene lookup returns CDR1 KGHSH and CDR2 LQKENI. This CDR3 region has 15 residues. CDR3 coding DNA: TGTGCCAGCTCACCGACGGGAGGAATTGGAGAGACCCAGTACTTC. Translation gives CASSPTGGIGETQYF.

The chain couples TRBV6-2 or TRBV6-3 to TRBJ2-1; TRBD2 matches at 8 bases. The CDR3 consists of 18 residues. V shed 2 bases, J shed 2 bases, and the junction held 11 bases outside the gene matches. Germline V CDR1 and CDR2: MNHEY, SVGEGT. The CDR3 loop is CASSYPSSGLAPYNEQFF. The CDR3, as DNA: TGTGCCAGCAGTTACCCTTCTTCCGGACTAGCCCCCTACAATGAGCAGTTCTTC.

CDR3 amino acids: CASSKGQVYLNTEAFF. CDR3 bases: TGTGCCAGCAGTAAAGGACAGGTCTACTTGAACACTGAAGCTTTCTTT. The rearrangement joins TRBV6-2 or TRBV6-3 to TRBJ1-1; 7 bases agree with TRBD1. The length of the CDR3 is 16 residues. Germline-derived CDR1 and CDR2 are MNHEY and SVGEGT. After removal of 5 bases from V and 0 bases from J, the junction contained 9 bases not matched to a gene.

The DNA for the CDR3 is TGTGCCAGCAGCTCGCCGGGAGTGGGGACAGGGAATGAAAAACTGTTTTTT. It translates to CASSSPGVGTGNEKLFF. The chain is built from TRBV28 and TRBJ1-4; 9 bases fit TRBD1. Germline-derived CDR1 and CDR2 are MDHEN and SYDVKM. The V segment lost 6 bases and the J segment 5 bases; nucleotides outside the gene matches: 13. The CDR3 runs to 17 residues.

The chain is built from TRBV29-1 and TRBJ2-7, with 8 bases matching TRBD1. CDR1 is SQVTM, CDR2 ANQGSEA, per germline. The CDR3 consists of 12 residues. With 7 bases clipped from V and 3 bases from J, the junction kept 5 bases outside the gene matches. The CDR3 loop is CSAGTGIYEQYF. The DNA of the CDR3 is TGCAGCGCCGGGACAGGTATCTACGAGCAGTACTTC.

V is TRBV7-2 and J is TRBJ2-7; 11 positions match TRBD2. CDR3 length: 15 amino acids. With 6 bases clipped from V and 2 bases from J, the junction kept 6 bases outside the gene matches. Germline V gene data show CDR1 as SGHTA and CDR2 as FQGNSA. For the CDR3, the DNA is TGTGCCAGCAGTTATAGCGGGAGGGGGGCCTACGAGCAGTACTTC. Amino acids: CASSYSGRGAYEQYF.